The subject of this entry is one T cell receptor beta chain. Its target is not known. Trimming removed 8 bases from V and 2 bases from J, with 13 bases in between. This CDR3 is 13 amino acids long. Germline lookup yields CDR1 MNHEY and CDR2 SMNVEV (reference sequence). These data come from a study of CD8 T cells in Susac syndrome. Findings and limits, study-wide: A relatively small number of individuals underwent TCR sequencing and HLA analysis.

CD8+ and CD4+ T cells circulating in blood were sequenced for TCR beta. RNA totalling roughly 0.5 to 1 ug underwent reverse transcription with random hexamers. Amplification of TCR beta CDR3 spanned 54 Vbeta and 13 Jbeta via immunoSEQ multiplex PCR. MiXCR, applied by TCRdb to the immunoSEQ multiplex PCR reads, yields one record per CDR3 protein. In the table there are about 400,000 distinct CDR3 sequences, approximately 85% of which are singletons. This receptor was taken from a human donor with multiple sclerosis. J is TRBJ2-7 and V is TRBV27; D ambiguous. The sequencing sample was made of CD8+ T cells from PBMCs. CDR3 protein: CASRMAGAYEQYF. DNA for the CDR3: TGTGCCAGCCGTATGGCTGGAGCCTACGAGCAGTACTTC.